These 24 T cell receptor beta chains were all obtained from the same sample, sequenced in a study of OX40 agonist ivuxolimab in advanced cancers. Profiled with immunoSEQ multiplex PCR; TCRdb holds only in-frame clones, not every one. This table holds around 69,000 clones, roughly nine tenths found once. This specimen consisted of CD4+ or CD8+ T cells sorted from blood, obtained in a trial of the OX40 agonist ivuxolimab. Every receptor here comes from an adult with an advanced solid tumor such as melanoma, head and neck, liver or kidney cancer.

CDR3 residues: CASSVPIRAYNEQFF. For the CDR3, the DNA is TGTGCCAGCAGTGTTCCCATACGGGCCTACAATGAGCAGTTCTTC. This rearrangement joins TRBV28 to TRBJ2-1; no clear D gene. V was clipped by 5 bases and J by 2 bases, with 13 bases between them. The V gene's germline CDR1 is MDHEN and CDR2 SYDVKM. CDR3 length: 15 amino acids.

The chain uses TRBV11-3 and TRBJ2-6; D assignment may be TRBD1 or TRBD2 (8 bases each). Trimming removed 8 bases from V and 4 bases from J, with 24 bases in between. CDR3 length: 18 amino acids. Germline CDR1 SGHNT, CDR2 YENEEA. The CDR3 spells CASGPRREDREGANVLTF. The CDR3 nucleotides read TGTGCCAGCGGCCCCCGGCGGGAGGACAGGGAGGGGGCCAACGTCCTGACTTTC.

This sequence joins TRBV7-2 and TRBJ1-2; possible D gene TRBD1, 5 bases. Deletions cut 1 base from V and 8 bases from J, with 17 bases between. The CDR3 is 15 amino acids. Germline V gene data show CDR1 as SGHTA and CDR2 as FQGNSA. CDR3 residues: CASSLGGTVTGGYTF. The CDR3 nucleotides read TGTGCCAGCAGCTTAGGAGGGACGGTCACGGGAGGCTACACCTTC.

The chain has TRBV30 and TRBJ2-3; D is unresolved. The CDR3 sequence is 12 residues long. CDR1 is GTSNPN and CDR2 is SVGIG in the germline V gene (reference sequence). Trimming took off 5 bases at V and 0 bases at J, with 6 bases between the two ends. The CDR3 sequence: CAWGFSTDTQYF. In DNA, the CDR3 is TGTGCCTGGGGGTTTAGCACAGATACGCAGTATTTT. Together with reference TRBV30 and TRBJ2-3, the CDR3 gives the full variable domain: SQTIHQWPATLVQPVGSPLSLECTVEGTSNPNLYWYRQAAGRGLQLLFYSVGIGQISSEVPQNLSASRPQDRQFILSSKKLLLSDSGFYLCAWGFSTDTQYFGPGTRLTVL.

J is TRBJ2-7 and V is TRBV7-2; 10 bases match TRBD1. The germline V gene encodes CDR1 SGHTA and CDR2 FQGNSA. V gave up 1 base and J gave up 4 bases; unmatched junction bases: 4. CDR3 size: 15 residues. For the CDR3, the DNA is TGTGCCAGCAGCTTAGGGGGACAGGGGTTTTACGAGCAGTACTTC. Its protein product is CASSLGGQGFYEQYF.

V and J are TRBV6-5 and TRBJ2-3, with TRBD2 matching over 10 bases. The junction had 4 bases not matched to a gene; V was cut back by 10 bases and J by 0 bases. Germline CDR1 is MNHEY and CDR2 is SVGAGI. This CDR3 region has 14 residues. Here the CDR3 reads CATGLAVSTDTQYF. CDR3 nucleotide sequence: TGTGCCACAGGACTAGCGGTTAGCACAGATACGCAGTATTTT.

The chain uses TRBV19 and TRBJ1-1; TRBD1 matches at 7 bases. V gave up 5 bases and J gave up 0 bases; unmatched junction bases: 9. The CDR3 extends over 16 amino acids. Per germline, CDR1 LNHDA and CDR2 SQIVND (reference sequence). The CDR3 DNA reads TGTGCCAGTAGTCCCAGGGGGGGACACATGAACACTGAAGCTTTCTTT. Protein product: CASSPRGGHMNTEAFF.

The chain is built from TRBV19 and TRBJ2-3, with D possibly being TRBD1 (6 bases). The CDR3 totals 15 residues. Germline loops: CDR1 LNHDA, CDR2 SQIVND (reference sequence). Trimming took off 3 bases at V and 1 base at J, with 11 bases between the two ends. In DNA form, the CDR3 reads TGTGCCAGTAGTATCCAGGGGACGGGCACAGATACGCAGTATTTT. Translated: CASSIQGTGTDTQYF.

The chain couples TRBV7-3 to TRBJ2-1; TRBD2 matches 8 bases. This CDR3 contains 16 residues. The V segment lost 5 bases and the J segment 0 bases; nucleotides outside the gene matches: 6. Germline lookup yields CDR1 SGHTA and CDR2 FQGTGA. CDR3 protein: CASSLSSGSSYNEQFF. CDR3 nucleotides: TGTGCCAGCAGCCTCAGCAGCGGGAGCTCCTACAATGAGCAGTTCTTC.

The rearrangement joins TRBV10-3 to TRBJ1-5, with D possibly being TRBD1 (5 bases). Trimming took 3 bases from V and 3 from J, leaving 15 bases between them. Germline V lookup: CDR1 ENHRY, CDR2 SYGVKD. This CDR3 has 16 residues. CDR3 sequence (DNA): TGTGCCATCAGTGAAACCGGGACTCTGACCAATCAGCCCCAGCATTTT. Protein product: CAISETGTLTNQPQHF.

The chain joins TRBV5-6 to TRBJ1-2, with D possibly being TRBD1 (6 bases). Germline CDR1 SGHDT, CDR2 YYEEEE. The CDR3 runs to 15 residues. Trimming left V 4 bases short and J 4 bases short, with 17 bases between. The CDR3 region has the DNA TGTGCCAGCAGCCTACGACAGGCCTCATTCTATGGCTACACCTTC. This gives the protein CASSLRQASFYGYTF.

This clone has more than one count but fewer than ten. The rearrangement links TRBV5-1 to TRBJ1-1; maybe TRBD1 (5 bases). CDR1 SGHRS and CDR2 YFSETQ come from the germline V gene. CDR3 length: 13 amino acids. Trimming took 0 bases from V and 8 from J, leaving 11 bases between them. CDR3 sequence reads: CASSLGTGAEAFF. For the CDR3, the DNA is TGCGCCAGCAGCTTGGGAACTGGGGCCGAAGCTTTCTTT.

In this sample, this clone turned up a few times. This chain uses TRBV19 with TRBJ2-2; 9 bases align to TRBD2. CDR1 is LNHDA and CDR2 is SQIVND in the germline V gene (reference sequence). J was trimmed by 2 bases and V by 5 bases; bases with no gene match: 6. The CDR3 extends over 16 amino acids. The CDR3 DNA reads TGTGCCAGTAGTGAAAGACTAGCGGATAACACCGGGGAGCTGTTTTTT. Amino acid sequence: CASSERLADNTGELFF.

The chain couples TRBV27 to TRBJ2-3, with D possibly being TRBD1 or TRBD2 (6 bases each). This CDR3 is 16 amino acids long. Germline CDR1 and CDR2: MNHEY and SMNVEV (reference sequence). Trimming cost V 5 bases and J 8 bases, with 23 bases left between them. The CDR3 loop reads CASSPLPTRGASTQYF. CDR3 DNA: TGTGCCAGCAGTCCCCTCCCGACTAGGGGGGCGAGTACGCAGTATTTT.

V usage is TRBV19 and J usage is TRBJ2-7, with D possibly TRBD2 on 7 matching bases. The CDR3 is made up of 16 amino acids. Looked up from germline, CDR1 is LNHDA and CDR2 is SQIVND (reference sequence). V was shortened by 10 bases and J by 3 bases, with 25 bases between the two germline ends. CDR3 amino acids: CATNQPGRGGGYEQYF. CDR3 in DNA: TGTGCCACCAATCAACCGGGTAGGGGGGGCGGCTACGAGCAGTACTTC.

This clone has only a few counts. The chain uses TRBV19 and TRBJ1-4; the D gene is possibly TRBD1 (5 bases). Germline V lookup: CDR1 LNHDA, CDR2 SQIVND (reference sequence). The CDR3 is 15 amino acids. The V gene lost 5 bases and the J gene lost 3 bases, with 13 bases spanning the gap. This chain's CDR3 is CASSARGRANEKLFF. The CDR3 region has the DNA TGTGCCAGTAGTGCCCGGGGCAGGGCTAATGAAAAACTGTTTTTT.

V and J are TRBV19 and TRBJ2-5; D is unresolved. Germline CDR1 LNHDA, CDR2 SQIVND (reference sequence). Trimming removed 3 bases at V and 5 bases at J, with 19 bases between. The length of the CDR3 is 16 residues. CDR3 residues: CASSITGRSVWETQYF. In DNA, the CDR3 is TGTGCCAGTAGTATCACCGGCCGGAGCGTGTGGGAGACCCAGTACTTC.

This chain connects TRBV29-1 to TRBJ2-3; D may be TRBD1 (6 bases). With 5 bases removed from V and 3 bases from J, the gap between germline ends came to 9 bases. Per the germline V gene, CDR1 is SQVTM and CDR2 is ANQGSEA. The CDR3 spans 12 residues. Here the CDR3 reads CSVHRETDTQYF. The CDR3 DNA follows: TGCAGCGTTCACAGGGAAACAGATACGCAGTATTTT.

The gene calls are TRBV5-1 and TRBJ2-2, with D perhaps TRBD1 (5 bases). The length of the CDR3 is 14 residues. The V and J ends lost 4 bases and 5 bases respectively, with 12 bases between them. Germline V gene sequence: CDR1 SGHRS, CDR2 YFSETQ. The CDR3 sequence: CASSPDTETGELFF. The CDR3 DNA reads TGCGCCAGCAGCCCGGACACCGAGACCGGGGAGCTGTTTTTT.

This chain uses TRBV9 with TRBJ2-7, with TRBD1 as a possible D gene (5 bases). CDR3 length: 14 amino acids. CDR1 is SGDLS, CDR2 YYNGEE, per germline. Trimming took 1 base from V and 2 from J, leaving 10 bases between them. As DNA, the CDR3 is TGTGCCAGCAGCGTAACCGACAGAACCTACGAGCAGTACTTC. Translated, it gives CASSVTDRTYEQYF.

The rearrangement uses TRBV10-3 and TRBJ2-3; 12 bases line up with TRBD2. V dropped 4 bases and J dropped 0; count of bases not matched to a gene: 11. Germline CDR1 reads ENHRY; CDR2 reads SYGVKD. The CDR3 is 19 residues long. In DNA form, the CDR3 reads TGTGCCATCAGTGGTACATACCGGACTAGCGGGAAGAGCACAGATACGCAGTATTTT. Residues: CAISGTYRTSGKSTDTQYF.

The chain employs TRBV9 and TRBJ2-1, with TRBD2 matching over 8 bases. V gave up 3 bases and J gave up 8 bases; unmatched junction bases: 10. Germline CDR1 SGDLS, CDR2 YYNGEE. The CDR3 has 15 amino acids. CDR3 protein: CASSETGTSFYEQFF. In DNA form, the CDR3 reads TGTGCCAGCAGCGAGACCGGGACTAGTTTTTATGAGCAGTTCTTC. The full variable domain, its missing parts supplied by reference TRBV9 and TRBJ2-1, is DSGVTQTPKHLITATGQRVTLRCSPRSGDLSVYWYQQSLDQGLQFLIQYYNGEERAKGNILERFSAQQFPDLHSELNLSSLELGDSALYFCASSETGTSFYEQFFGPGTRLTVL.

The chain is built from TRBV7-2 and TRBJ1-3; TRBD1 agrees at 7 bases. V dropped 1 base and J dropped 11; count of bases not matched to a gene: 5. The germline V gene encodes CDR1 SGHTA and CDR2 FQGNSA. The CDR3 spans 13 residues. CDR3 sequence (DNA): TGTGCCAGCAGCTTAGTAGGGGGCGGAGCCATATATTTT. It translates to CASSLVGGGAIYF.

The chain couples TRBV9 to TRBJ2-5; TRBD1 matches at 7 bases. The end of the DNA aligns better with TRBJ2-7, so the J call may be wrong. Germline V gene data show CDR1 as SGDLS and CDR2 as YYNGEE. The CDR3 runs to 15 residues. CDR3 residues: CASSVDPTGTYEQYF. CDR3 bases: TGTGCCAGCAGCGTAGATCCGACAGGGACCTACGAGCAGTACTTC.